This TCR beta chain was identified during a study of blood T cell repertoires in COVID-19. Per germline, CDR1 PRHDT and CDR2 FYEKMQ (reference sequence). The CDR3 sequence is 20 residues long. The J segment lost 1 base and the V segment lost 2 bases, leaving 19 bases of the junction unmatched. The repertoire was sequenced with immunoSEQ multiplex PCR; TCRdb's copy has only in-frame clones and lacks some. The sample consists of a few hundred thousand clones, 75% to 90% of them appearing once. The chain employs TRBV13 and TRBJ2-5; 7 bases are a match to TRBD2. The clonotype was recovered from a woman aged 18 to 35 with acute or convalescent COVID-19. Material for sequencing was peripheral blood. CDR3 in amino acids: CASSLRGAGVTFRTQETQYF. DNA for the CDR3: TGTGCCAGCAGCTTACGTGGTGCGGGGGTTACCTTCCGGACCCAAGAGACCCAGTACTTC. Variable domain in full (rest from reference TRBV13 and TRBJ2-5): AAGVIQSPRHLIKEKRETATLKCYPIPRHDTVYWYQQGPGQDPQFLISFYEKMQSDKGSIPDRFSAQQFSDYHSELNMSSLELGDSALYFCASSLRGAGVTFRTQETQYFGPGTRLLVL.